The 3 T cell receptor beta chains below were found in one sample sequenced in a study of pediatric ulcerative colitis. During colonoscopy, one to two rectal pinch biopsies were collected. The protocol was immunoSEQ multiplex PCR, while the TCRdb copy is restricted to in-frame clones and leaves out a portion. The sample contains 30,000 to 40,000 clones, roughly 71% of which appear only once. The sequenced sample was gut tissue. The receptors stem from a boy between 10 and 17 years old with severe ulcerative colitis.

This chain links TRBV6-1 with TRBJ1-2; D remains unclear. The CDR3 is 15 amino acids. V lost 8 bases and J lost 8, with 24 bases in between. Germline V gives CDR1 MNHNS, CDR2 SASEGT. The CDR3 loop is CASLEDIRVIGGYTF. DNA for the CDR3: TGTGCCAGCCTAGAAGACATTCGGGTCATCGGCGGCTACACCTTC.

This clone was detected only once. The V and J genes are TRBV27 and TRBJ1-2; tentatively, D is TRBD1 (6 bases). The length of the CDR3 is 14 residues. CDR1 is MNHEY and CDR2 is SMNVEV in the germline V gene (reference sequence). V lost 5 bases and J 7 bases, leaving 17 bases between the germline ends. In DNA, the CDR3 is TGTGCCAGCAGTCGTGTTCAGGGGATCGGTGGCTACACCTTC. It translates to CASSRVQGIGGYTF.

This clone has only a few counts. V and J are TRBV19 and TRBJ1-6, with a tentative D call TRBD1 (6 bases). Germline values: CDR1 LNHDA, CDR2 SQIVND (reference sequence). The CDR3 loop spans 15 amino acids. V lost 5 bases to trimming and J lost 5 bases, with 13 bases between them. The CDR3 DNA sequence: TGTGCCAGTAGTGCAGAGGACAGAGATAATTCACCCCTCCACTTT. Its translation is CASSAEDRDNSPLHF. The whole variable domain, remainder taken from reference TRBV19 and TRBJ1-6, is DGGITQSPKYLFRKEGQNVTLSCEQNLNHDAMYWYRQDPGQGLRLIYYSQIVNDFQKGDIAEGYSVSREKKESFPLTVTSAQKNPTAFYLCASSAEDRDNSPLHFGNGTRLTVT.